This TCR beta chain was profiled in a study of cytomegalovirus exposure and HLA in healthy donors. Concerning this clone: Its antigen is still unknown.

Germline loops: CDR1 MGHDK, CDR2 SYGVNS. The CDR3 consists of 15 residues. Trimming left V 1 base short and J 7 bases short, with 16 bases between. A multiplex PCR was run with 60 Vbeta primers and 13 Jbeta primers. Sequenced by immunoSEQ multiplex PCR; TCRdb stores in-frame clones only, minus some. The table shows 130,000 to 150,000 clones, with over 60% occurring only once. Regarding the study as a whole: Later on, a genetic analysis was performed. It linked a missense variant in DCLRE1C with V- and J-gene trimming of TCR beta. In a later analysis, the majority of CMV-associated beta chains seemingly showed HLA restriction. Apart from CMV serostatus, no immune exposure information was available.

This TCR came from a male donor in good health and CMV-seronegative. The rearrangement uses TRBV25-1 and TRBJ1-1; TRBD1 is a possible D gene (5 bases). The sequenced material came from PBMCs. CDR3 protein: CASSEFEGVQGEAFF. The CDR3 DNA follows: TGTGCCAGCAGTGAATTTGAAGGGGTTCAAGGTGAAGCTTTCTTT.